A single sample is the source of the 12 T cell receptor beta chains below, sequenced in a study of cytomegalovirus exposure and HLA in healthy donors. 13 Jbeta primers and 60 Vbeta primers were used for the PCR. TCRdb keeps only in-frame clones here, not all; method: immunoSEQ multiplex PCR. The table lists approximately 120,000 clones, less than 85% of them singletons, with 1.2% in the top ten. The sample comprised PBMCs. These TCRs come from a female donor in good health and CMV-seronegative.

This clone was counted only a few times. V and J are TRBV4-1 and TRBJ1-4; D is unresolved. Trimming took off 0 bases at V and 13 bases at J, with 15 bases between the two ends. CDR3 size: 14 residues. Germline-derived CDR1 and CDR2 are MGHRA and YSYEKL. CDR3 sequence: CASSQDNSGRGLFF. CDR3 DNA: TGCGCCAGCAGCCAAGATAACAGCGGTCGTGGACTGTTTTTT.

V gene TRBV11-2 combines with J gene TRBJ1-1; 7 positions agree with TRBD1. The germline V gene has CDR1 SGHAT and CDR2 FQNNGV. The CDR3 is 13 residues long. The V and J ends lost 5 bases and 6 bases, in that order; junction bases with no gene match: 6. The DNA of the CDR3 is TGTGCCAGCAGCGCCCGGACAGGCCCTGAAGCTTTCTTT. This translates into CASSARTGPEAFF.

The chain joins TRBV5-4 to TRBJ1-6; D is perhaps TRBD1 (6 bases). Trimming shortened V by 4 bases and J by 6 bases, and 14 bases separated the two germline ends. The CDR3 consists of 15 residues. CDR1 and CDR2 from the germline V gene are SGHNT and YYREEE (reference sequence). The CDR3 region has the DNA TGTGCCAGCAGCCCAGGGGACAACATTAATTCACCCCTCCACTTT. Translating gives CASSPGDNINSPLHF.

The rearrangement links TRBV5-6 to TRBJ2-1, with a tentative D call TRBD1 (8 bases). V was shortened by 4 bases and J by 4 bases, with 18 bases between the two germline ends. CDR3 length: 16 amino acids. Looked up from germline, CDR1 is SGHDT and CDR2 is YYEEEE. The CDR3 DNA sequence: TGTGCCAGCAGCAGAAGGACAGGGAGGGTTTACAATGAGCAGTTCTTC. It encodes CASSRRTGRVYNEQFF.

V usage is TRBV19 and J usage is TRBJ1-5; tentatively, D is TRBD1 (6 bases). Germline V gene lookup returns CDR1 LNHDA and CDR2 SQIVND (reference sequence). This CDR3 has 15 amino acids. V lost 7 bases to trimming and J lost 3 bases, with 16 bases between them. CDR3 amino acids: CASTRDRRLNQPQHF. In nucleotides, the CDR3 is TGTGCCAGTACCCGCGACAGGAGGCTCAATCAGCCCCAGCATTTT.

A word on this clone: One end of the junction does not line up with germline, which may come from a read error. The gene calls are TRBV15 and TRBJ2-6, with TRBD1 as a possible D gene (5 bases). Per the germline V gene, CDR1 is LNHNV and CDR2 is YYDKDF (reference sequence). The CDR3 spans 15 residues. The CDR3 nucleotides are TGTGCCACCAGCGTACCTGGCGGTGGGGCCAACGGCCTGACTTTC. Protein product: CATSVPGGGANGLTF.

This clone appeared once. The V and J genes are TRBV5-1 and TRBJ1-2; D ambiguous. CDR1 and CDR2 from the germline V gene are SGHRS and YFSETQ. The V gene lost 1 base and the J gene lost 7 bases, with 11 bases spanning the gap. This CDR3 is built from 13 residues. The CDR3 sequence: CASSLPSGSGYTF. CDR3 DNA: TGCGCCAGCAGCTTGCCGTCAGGCTCTGGCTACACCTTC.

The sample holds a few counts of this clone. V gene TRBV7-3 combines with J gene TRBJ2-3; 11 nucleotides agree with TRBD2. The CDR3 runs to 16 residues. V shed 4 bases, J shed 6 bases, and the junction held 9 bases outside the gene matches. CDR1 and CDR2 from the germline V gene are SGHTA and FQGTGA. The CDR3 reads CASSYRSGGAGDTQYF. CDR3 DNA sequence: TGTGCCAGCAGCTACCGTAGCGGGGGGGCAGGGGATACGCAGTATTTT.

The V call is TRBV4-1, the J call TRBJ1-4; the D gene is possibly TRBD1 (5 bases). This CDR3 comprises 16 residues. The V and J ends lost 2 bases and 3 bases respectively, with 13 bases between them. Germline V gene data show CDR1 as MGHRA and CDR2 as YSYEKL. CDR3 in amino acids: CASSQRRDASNEKLFF. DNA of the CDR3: TGCGCCAGCAGCCAACGCAGGGATGCGTCTAATGAAAAACTGTTTTTT.

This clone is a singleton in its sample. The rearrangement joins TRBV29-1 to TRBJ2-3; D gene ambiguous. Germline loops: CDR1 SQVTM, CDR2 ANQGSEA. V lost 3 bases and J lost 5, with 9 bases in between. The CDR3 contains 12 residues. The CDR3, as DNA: TGCAGCGTTGATTTTACGGGAGATACGCAGTATTTT. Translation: CSVDFTGDTQYF.

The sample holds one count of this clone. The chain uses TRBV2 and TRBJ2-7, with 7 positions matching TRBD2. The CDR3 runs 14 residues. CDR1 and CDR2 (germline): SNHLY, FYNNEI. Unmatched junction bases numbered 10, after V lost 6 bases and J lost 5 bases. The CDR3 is CASRLRGSRDEQYF. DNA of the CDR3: TGTGCCAGCAGGCTTCGCGGGAGTAGGGACGAGCAGTACTTC.

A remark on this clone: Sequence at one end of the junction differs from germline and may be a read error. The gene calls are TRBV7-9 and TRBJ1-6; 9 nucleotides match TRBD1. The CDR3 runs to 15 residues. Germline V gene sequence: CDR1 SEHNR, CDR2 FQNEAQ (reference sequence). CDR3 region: CSSRPDRGSASPLHF. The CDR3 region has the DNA TGTTCCAGCAGGCCCGACAGGGGGTCGGCTTCACCCCTCCACTTT. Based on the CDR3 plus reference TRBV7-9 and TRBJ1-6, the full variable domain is DTGVSQNPRHKITKRGQNVTFRCDPISEHNRLYWYRQTLGQGPEFLTYFQNEAQLEKSRLLSDRFSAERPKGSFSTLEIQRTEQGDSAMYLCSSRPDRGSASPLHFGNGTRLTVT.